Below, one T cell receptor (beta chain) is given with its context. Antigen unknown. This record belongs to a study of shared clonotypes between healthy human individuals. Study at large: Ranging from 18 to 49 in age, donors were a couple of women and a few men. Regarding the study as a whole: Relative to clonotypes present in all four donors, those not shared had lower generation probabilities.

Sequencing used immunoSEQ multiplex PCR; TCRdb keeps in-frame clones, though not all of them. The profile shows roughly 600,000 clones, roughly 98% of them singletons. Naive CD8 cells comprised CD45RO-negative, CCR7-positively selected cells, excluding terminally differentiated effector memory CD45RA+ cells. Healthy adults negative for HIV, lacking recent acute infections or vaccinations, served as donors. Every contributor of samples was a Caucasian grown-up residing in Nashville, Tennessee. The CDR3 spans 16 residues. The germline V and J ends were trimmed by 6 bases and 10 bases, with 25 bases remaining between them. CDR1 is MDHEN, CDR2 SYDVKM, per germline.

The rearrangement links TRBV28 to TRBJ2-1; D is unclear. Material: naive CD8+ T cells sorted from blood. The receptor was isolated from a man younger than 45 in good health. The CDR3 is CASSDEARGPPAEQFF. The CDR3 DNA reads TGTGCCAGCAGCGATGAGGCAAGAGGCCCCCCAGCGGAGCAGTTCTTC.